One sample yielded the 3 T cell receptor beta chains listed below, sequenced in a study of CD8+ T cells in alopecia areata (dated by TCRdb to 2017 to 2018). The time point label of this sample denotes: around 29 days on oral tofacitinib. Per the publication, the treatment or condition label means: oral pan-JAK inhibitor, 5-10 mg twice daily. The library was produced with the immunoSEQ multiplex PCR assay. RNA was extracted from all samples and reverse transcribed into cDNA, which served as template for TCR sequencing. TCRdb took over this immuneACCESS table, retaining in-frame rearrangements with V and J assigned. Such tables are incomplete; in checked studies, under half of the missing clones stem from an unresolved V gene, and the remainder is unexplained. The sample yields 200,000 to 250,000 clones; around 65% were counted once. The top ten clones comprise roughly 4.2% of the sample. The material was CD4+ T cells sorted from blood, obtained at week 4, from a patient treated with tofacitinib. The receptors derive from a human donor with alopecia areata.

Worth noting for this clone: Compared with germline, one end of the junction differs, possibly owing to a read error. This rearrangement joins TRBV7-7 to TRBJ2-5; D is possibly TRBD1 (5 bases). The CDR3 has 14 residues. Germline lookup yields CDR1 SSHAT and CDR2 FNYEAQ (reference sequence). The CDR3 reads CASSLNRNQETQYF. The CDR3, as DNA: TGTGCTAGCAGCTTAAACAGGAACCAAGAGACCCAGTACTTC. Full variable domain (remainder filled in from reference TRBV7-7 and TRBJ2-5): GAGVSQSPRYKVTKRGQDVTLRCDPISSHATLYWYQQALGQGPEFLTYFNYEAQPDKSGLPSDRFSAERPEGSISTLTIQRTEQRDSAMYRCASSLNRNQETQYFGPGTRLLVL.

This sequence joins TRBV29-1 and TRBJ1-2; 7 bases line up with TRBD1. With V trimmed by 1 base and J by 4 bases, 6 bases remained unmatched. This CDR3 spans 14 amino acids. The germline V gene encodes CDR1 SQVTM and CDR2 ANQGSEA. CDR3 amino acids: CSVEVKGQPYGYTF. CDR3 coding DNA: TGCAGCGTTGAAGTTAAGGGACAGCCCTATGGCTACACCTTC.

The genes are TRBV6-1 and TRBJ1-5; D ambiguous. Trimming removed 2 bases from V and 4 bases from J, with 9 bases in between. The germline CDR1 and CDR2 sequences are MNHNS and SASEGT. The CDR3 consists of 14 residues. CDR3 sequence: CASSESSANQPQHF. For the CDR3, the DNA is TGTGCCAGCAGTGAATCTTCTGCTAATCAGCCCCAGCATTTT.